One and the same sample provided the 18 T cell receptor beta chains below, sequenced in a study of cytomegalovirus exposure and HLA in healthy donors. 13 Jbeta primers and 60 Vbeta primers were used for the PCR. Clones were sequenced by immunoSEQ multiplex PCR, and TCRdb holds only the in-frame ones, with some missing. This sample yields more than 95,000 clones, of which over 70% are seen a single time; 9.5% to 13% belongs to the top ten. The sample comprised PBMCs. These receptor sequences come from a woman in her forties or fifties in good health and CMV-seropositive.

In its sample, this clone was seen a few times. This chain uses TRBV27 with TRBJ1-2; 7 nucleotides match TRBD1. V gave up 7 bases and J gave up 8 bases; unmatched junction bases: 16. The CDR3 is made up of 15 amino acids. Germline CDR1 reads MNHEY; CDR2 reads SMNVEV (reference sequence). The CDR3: CASTRDSTQRSGYTF. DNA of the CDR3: TGTGCCAGCACCCGGGACAGCACCCAAAGGTCGGGCTACACCTTC.

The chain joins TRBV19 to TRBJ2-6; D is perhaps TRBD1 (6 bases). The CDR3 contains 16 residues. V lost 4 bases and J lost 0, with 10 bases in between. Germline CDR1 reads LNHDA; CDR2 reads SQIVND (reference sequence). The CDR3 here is CASSTGQTSGANVLTF. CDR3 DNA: TGTGCCAGTAGTACCGGACAGACCTCTGGGGCCAACGTCCTGACTTTC.

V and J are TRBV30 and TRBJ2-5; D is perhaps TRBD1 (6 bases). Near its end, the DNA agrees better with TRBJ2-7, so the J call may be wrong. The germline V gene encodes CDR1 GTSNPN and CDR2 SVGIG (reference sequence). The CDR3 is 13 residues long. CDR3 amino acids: CAWSVGTLYEQYF. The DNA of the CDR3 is TGTGCCTGGAGTGTTGGGACACTGTACGAGCAGTACTTC.

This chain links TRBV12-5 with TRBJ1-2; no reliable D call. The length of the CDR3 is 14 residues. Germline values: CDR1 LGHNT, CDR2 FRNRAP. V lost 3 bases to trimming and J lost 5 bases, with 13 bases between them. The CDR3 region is CASGFVGRGYGYTF. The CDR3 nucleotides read TGTGCTAGTGGTTTTGTAGGGCGGGGATATGGCTACACCTTC.

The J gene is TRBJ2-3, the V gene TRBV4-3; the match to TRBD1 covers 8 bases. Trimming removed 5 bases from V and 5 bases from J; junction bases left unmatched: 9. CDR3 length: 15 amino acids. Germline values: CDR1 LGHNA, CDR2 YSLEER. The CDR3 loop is CASSKDRAPLDTQYF. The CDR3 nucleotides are TGCGCCAGCAGCAAGGACAGGGCCCCTTTAGATACGCAGTATTTT.

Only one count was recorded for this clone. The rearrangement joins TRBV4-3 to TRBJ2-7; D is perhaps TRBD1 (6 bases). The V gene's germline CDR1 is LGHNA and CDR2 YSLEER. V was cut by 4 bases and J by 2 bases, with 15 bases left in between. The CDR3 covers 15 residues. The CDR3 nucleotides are TGCGCCAGCAGCCTCCGAGACCAGGGGCCCTACGAGCAGTACTTC. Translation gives CASSLRDQGPYEQYF.

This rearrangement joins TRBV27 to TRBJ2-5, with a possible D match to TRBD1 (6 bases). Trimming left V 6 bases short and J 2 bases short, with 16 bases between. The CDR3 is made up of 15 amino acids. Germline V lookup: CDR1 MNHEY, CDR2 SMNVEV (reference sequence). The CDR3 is CASSPSLQGQETQYF. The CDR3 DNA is TGTGCCAGCAGCCCTTCACTCCAGGGGCAAGAGACCCAGTACTTC.

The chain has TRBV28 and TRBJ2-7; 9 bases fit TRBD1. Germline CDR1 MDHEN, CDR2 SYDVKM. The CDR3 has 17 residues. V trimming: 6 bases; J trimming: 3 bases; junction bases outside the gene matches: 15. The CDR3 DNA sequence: TGTGCCAGCAGGCCGGGACAGGGTGTTTTGGGTGACTACGAGCAGTACTTC. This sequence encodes CASRPGQGVLGDYEQYF.

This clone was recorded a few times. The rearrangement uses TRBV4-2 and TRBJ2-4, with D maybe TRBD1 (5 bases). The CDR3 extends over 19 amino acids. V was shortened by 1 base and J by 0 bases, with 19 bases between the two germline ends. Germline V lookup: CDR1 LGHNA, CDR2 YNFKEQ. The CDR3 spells CASSQAPQGATLAKNIQYF. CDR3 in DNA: TGTGCCAGCAGCCAAGCCCCCCAGGGTGCAACGCTAGCCAAAAACATTCAGTACTTC.

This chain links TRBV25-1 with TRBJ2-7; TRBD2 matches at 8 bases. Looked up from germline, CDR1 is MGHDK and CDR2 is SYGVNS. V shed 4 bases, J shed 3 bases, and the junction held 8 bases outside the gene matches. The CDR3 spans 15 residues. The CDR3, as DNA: TGTGCCAGCAGTGGGGGAGAGCGGGGGCTCTACGAGCAGTACTTC. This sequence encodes CASSGGERGLYEQYF.

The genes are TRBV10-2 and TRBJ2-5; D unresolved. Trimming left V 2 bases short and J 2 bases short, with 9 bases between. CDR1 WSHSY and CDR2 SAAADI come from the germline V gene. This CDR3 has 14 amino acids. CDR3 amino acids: CASSEGLRQETQYF. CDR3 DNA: TGCGCCAGCAGTGAGGGGTTGCGGCAAGAGACCCAGTACTTC.

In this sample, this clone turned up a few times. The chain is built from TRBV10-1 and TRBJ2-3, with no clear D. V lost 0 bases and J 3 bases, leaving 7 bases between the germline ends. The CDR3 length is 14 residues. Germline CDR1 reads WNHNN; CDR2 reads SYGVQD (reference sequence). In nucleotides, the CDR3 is TGCGCCAGCAGTGAGTCAATCAGTACAGATACGCAGTATTTT. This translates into CASSESISTDTQYF.

The CDR3 region has the DNA TGTGCCAGCAGCCCCCTGGCGGGTAACTACAATGAGCAGTTCTTC. The encoded protein is CASSPLAGNYNEQFF. This chain joins TRBV7-2 and TRBJ2-1; perhaps TRBD2 as D (5 bases). The V end was cut by 5 bases, the J end by 3 bases, with 14 bases between. Germline V lookup: CDR1 SGHTA, CDR2 FQGNSA. This CDR3 spans 15 amino acids.

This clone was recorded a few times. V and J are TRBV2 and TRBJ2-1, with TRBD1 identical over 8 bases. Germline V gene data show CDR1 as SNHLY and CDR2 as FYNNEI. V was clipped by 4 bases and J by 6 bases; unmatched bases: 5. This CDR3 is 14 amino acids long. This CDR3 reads CASSGTGIFNEQFF. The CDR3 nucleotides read TGTGCCAGCAGTGGGACAGGGATATTCAATGAGCAGTTCTTC.

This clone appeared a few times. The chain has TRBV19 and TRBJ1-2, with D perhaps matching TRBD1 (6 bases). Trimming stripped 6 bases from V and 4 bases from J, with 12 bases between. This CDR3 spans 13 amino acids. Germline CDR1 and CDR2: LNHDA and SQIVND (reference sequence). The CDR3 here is CASRITGTYGYTF. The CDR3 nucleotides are TGTGCCAGTAGAATAACAGGGACCTATGGCTACACCTTC.

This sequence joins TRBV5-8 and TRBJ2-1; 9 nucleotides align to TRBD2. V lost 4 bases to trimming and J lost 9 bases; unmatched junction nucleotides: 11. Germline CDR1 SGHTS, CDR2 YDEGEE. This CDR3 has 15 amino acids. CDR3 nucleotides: TGTGCCAGCAGCCCGGGACTAGCCTCCTACCCTGAGCAGTTCTTC. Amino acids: CASSPGLASYPEQFF.

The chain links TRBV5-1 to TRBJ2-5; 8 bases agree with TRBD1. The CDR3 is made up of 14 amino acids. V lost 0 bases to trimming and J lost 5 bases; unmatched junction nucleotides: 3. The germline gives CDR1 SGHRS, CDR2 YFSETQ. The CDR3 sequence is CASSLGQGMETQYF. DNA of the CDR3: TGCGCCAGCAGCTTGGGACAGGGGATGGAGACCCAGTACTTC.

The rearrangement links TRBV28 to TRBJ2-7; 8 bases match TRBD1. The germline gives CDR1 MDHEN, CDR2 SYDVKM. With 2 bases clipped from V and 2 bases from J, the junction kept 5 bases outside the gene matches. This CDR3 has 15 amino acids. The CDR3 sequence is CASSLVRGQPYEQYF. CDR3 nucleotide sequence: TGTGCCAGCAGTTTAGTCAGGGGGCAGCCCTACGAGCAGTACTTC.